This is a list of T cell receptor beta chains from one sample in a study of T cells after yellow fever vaccination. TCRdb reprocessed the 5' RACE reads with MiXCR, giving one entry per CDR3 protein. The repertoire holds a few hundred thousand distinct CDR3 sequences, with 5.2% as singletons. Material: CD4+ T cells sorted from PBMCs, obtained on the day of the yellow fever booster vaccination. Receptors originate from a man between 18 and 29 years old who received the YFV17D yellow fever vaccine. Both conserved end residues are part of each CDR3. Fields, in order: J gene, V gene, clone size, CDR3 length, D gene, CDR3 protein, CDR3 DNA. A D gene is named only where the DNA matches it firmly. Only some rows state a clone size, as once, few, many or a class for expanded clones.

>TRBJ1-1|TRBV6-5|many|14|-
CASSSAGAITEAFF
TGTGCCAGCAGTTCGGCAGGGGCAATCACTGAAGCTTTCTTT
>TRBJ1-1|TRBV5-1|-|14|-
CASSLGEPNTEAFF
TGCGCCAGCAGCTTGGGGGAACCGAACACTGAAGCTTTCTTT
>TRBJ2-2|TRBV4-3|many|16|TRBD2
CASSQAGGHYPGELFF
TGCGCCAGCAGCCAAGCGGGGGGGCATTACCCCGGGGAGCTGTTTTTT
>TRBJ2-7|TRBV18|few|12|-
CASSPLSGEQYF
TGTGCCAGCTCACCATTGTCAGGGGAGCAGTACTTC
>TRBJ2-6|TRBV20-1|few|15|-
CSASVGGSGANVLTF
TGCAGTGCTAGCGTGGGGGGCTCTGGGGCCAACGTCCTGACTTTC
>TRBJ2-3|TRBV7-9|many|14|-
CASSLSGSTDTQYF
TGTGCCAGCAGTTTATCAGGGAGCACAGATACGCAGTATTTT
>TRBJ2-3|TRBV7-9|many|13|-
CASSFQGQDTQYF
TGTGCCAGCAGCTTCCAGGGGCAAGATACGCAGTATTTT
>TRBJ2-2|TRBV28|-|15|-
CASSLRTSLTGELFF
TGTGCCAGCAGTTTACGGACAAGCCTCACCGGGGAGCTGTTTTTT
>TRBJ2-4|TRBV20-1|many|13|TRBD1
CSATGTGGNIQYF
TGCAGTGCTACCGGGACAGGGGGCAACATTCAGTACTTC
>TRBJ1-1|TRBV12-3/TRBV12-4|-|14|-
CATMQGRERTEAFF
TGTGCCACCATGCAAGGCAGGGAGAGGACTGAAGCTTTCTTT
>TRBJ1-3|TRBV5-6|-|15|-
CASSFMGGARNTIYF
TGTGCCAGCAGCTTTATGGGGGGCGCGAGAAACACCATATATTTT
>TRBJ2-2|TRBV20-1|-|15|-
CSARMQGSGTGELFF
TGCAGTGCTAGGATGCAGGGATCGGGCACCGGGGAGCTGTTTTTT
>TRBJ2-5|TRBV5-6|-|14|-
CASSLTDRQETQYF
TGTGCCAGCAGCTTGACAGACCGCCAAGAGACCCAGTACTTC
>TRBJ2-3|TRBV14|many|13|-
CASSPALTDTQYF
TGTGCCAGCAGCCCAGCCCTAACAGATACGCAGTATTTT
>TRBJ2-5|TRBV15|-|16|-
CATSRDAGVMEETQYF
TGTGCCACCAGCAGAGATGCCGGGGTAATGGAGGAGACCCAGTACTTC
>TRBJ2-7|TRBV12-3/TRBV12-4|many|14|-
CASSLRTRDSRQYF
TGTGCCAGCAGCCTACGAACCCGGGACTCCCGGCAGTACTTC
>TRBJ1-4|TRBV6-2/TRBV6-3|-|13|-
CASSSPDWEKLFF
TGTGCCAGCAGTTCCCCGGATTGGGAAAAACTGTTTTTT
>TRBJ1-2|TRBV7-3|-|13|TRBD1
CASSPRDSPFIAF
TGTGCCAGCAGCCCCCGGGACAGCCCTTTTATCGCCTTC
>TRBJ2-2|TRBV5-1|many|17|TRBD1
CASSLAGTGVWTGELFF
TGCGCCAGCAGCTTGGCCGGGACAGGGGTATGGACCGGGGAGCTGTTTTTT
>TRBJ2-2|TRBV20-1|few|14|TRBD1
CSARGTANTGELFF
TGCAGTGCTAGGGGGACAGCGAACACCGGGGAGCTGTTTTTT
>TRBJ2-1|TRBV6-5|-|11|-
CATQSWGEQFF
TGTGCCACCCAAAGTTGGGGTGAGCAGTTCTTC
>TRBJ2-5|TRBV7-2|many|17|TRBD2
CASSFVGTSGNQETQYF
TGTGCCAGCAGCTTCGTAGGGACTAGCGGAAACCAAGAGACCCAGTACTTC
>TRBJ2-5|TRBV5-1|-|14|-
CASSLRGQTETQYF
TGCGCCAGCAGCTTGAGGGGCCAGACTGAGACCCAGTACTTC
>TRBJ2-5|TRBV5-1|-|15|-
CASSLDGRVDETQYF
TGCGCCAGCAGCTTGGATGGCAGGGTGGACGAGACCCAGTACTTC
>TRBJ2-5|TRBV20-1|-|14|TRBD1
CSARGDRDQETQYF
TGCAGTGCTAGAGGAGACAGGGACCAAGAGACCCAGTACTTC
>TRBJ2-1|TRBV7-9|many|13|-
CASRNNRVREQFF
TGTGCCAGCAGAAACAATAGGGTGAGGGAACAGTTCTTC
>TRBJ1-3|TRBV3-1|many|12|-
CASSRGWDTIYF
TGTGCCAGCAGCCGAGGGTGGGACACCATATATTTT
>TRBJ1-1|TRBV4-2|few|16|-
CASSQARDHLNTEAFF
TGTGCCAGCAGCCAAGCAAGGGACCATTTGAACACTGAAGCTTTCTTT
>TRBJ2-3|TRBV5-1|many|11|-
CASSNSYTQYF
TGCGCCAGCAGTAACTCTTATACGCAGTATTTT
>TRBJ2-3|TRBV29-1|many|12|-
CSVGVSGDTQYF
TGCAGCGTTGGGGTGAGCGGGGATACGCAGTATTTT
>TRBJ2-3|TRBV6-5|few|14|-
CASSRDDHTDTQYF
TGTGCCAGCAGCCGAGATGACCACACAGATACGCAGTATTTT
>TRBJ2-5|TRBV5-1|few|15|-
CASSPRPGWGETQYF
TGCGCCAGCAGCCCCCGGCCCGGTTGGGGAGAGACCCAGTACTTC
>TRBJ2-5|TRBV5-1|-|15|-
CASSLMTAGGETQYF
TGCGCCAGCAGCTTGATGACCGCTGGCGGAGAGACCCAGTACTTC
>TRBJ2-3|TRBV24-1|-|16|TRBD1
CATSDLGQGRTETQYF
TGTGCCACCAGTGATTTAGGACAGGGTCGGACTGAGACGCAGTATTTT
>TRBJ2-5|TRBV5-1|many|15|-
CASSLQGTGQEAQYF
TGCGCCAGCAGCTTGCAGGGGACTGGTCAAGAGGCCCAGTACTTC
>TRBJ2-1|TRBV5-1|many|14|-
CASSSTPGGNEQFF
TGCGCCAGCAGTTCGACCCCAGGGGGGAATGAGCAGTTCTTC
>TRBJ1-4|TRBV28|few|15|-
CASSPVGATNEKLFF
TGTGCCAGCAGCCCCGTGGGGGCAACTAATGAAAAACTGTTTTTT
>TRBJ2-2|TRBV2|many|13|TRBD2
CASTTAGVGELFF
TGTGCCAGCACCACCGCGGGGGTCGGGGAGCTGTTTTTT
>TRBJ1-2|TRBV30|few|12|-
CAWSRTAGGYTF
TGTGCCTGGAGCCGGACGGCCGGTGGCTACACCTTC
>TRBJ1-1|TRBV12-5|few|15|-
CASGLPRTARAEAFF
TGTGCTAGTGGTTTGCCACGGACGGCGAGGGCTGAAGCTTTCTTT
>TRBJ1-5|TRBV10-1|once|15|TRBD1
CASRTDRGSEQPQHF
TGCGCCAGCAGGACGGACAGGGGCAGCGAACAGCCCCAGCATTTT
>TRBJ2-3|TRBV7-9|many|14|TRBD1
CASEARQGANTQYF
TGTGCCAGCGAGGCGAGACAGGGAGCGAATACGCAGTATTTT
>TRBJ1-4|TRBV4-1|many|15|-
CASSGQGLTNEKLFF
TGCGCCAGCTCTGGGCAGGGCCTGACTAATGAAAAACTGTTTTTT
>TRBJ2-3|TRBV29-1|many|13|TRBD2
CSVEASGSDTQYF
TGCAGCGTTGAGGCTAGCGGCTCAGATACGCAGTATTTT
>TRBJ1-1|TRBV5-4|few|16|-
CASRPKERGMNTEAFF
TGTGCCAGCAGACCTAAGGAGAGGGGGATGAACACTGAAGCTTTCTTT
>TRBJ2-1|TRBV20-1|few|13|-
CSALRSGGDEQFF
TGCAGTGCCCTGCGGAGCGGCGGCGATGAGCAGTTCTTC
>TRBJ1-1|TRBV20-1|-|14|TRBD1
CSAREGTGGTEAFF
TGCAGTGCTAGAGAAGGGACAGGGGGAACTGAAGCTTTCTTT
>TRBJ2-1|TRBV11-2|many|16|TRBD2
CASSLEGLVSYNEQFF
TGTGCCAGCAGCTTAGAGGGACTAGTCTCCTACAATGAGCAGTTCTTC
>TRBJ1-1|TRBV3-1|few|14|-
CASSQFLLNTEAFF
TGTGCCAGCAGCCAATTCCTACTGAACACTGAAGCTTTCTTT
>TRBJ2-5|TRBV2|-|16|TRBD2
CASSRGLAGIQETQYF
TGTGCCAGCAGTAGAGGGTTAGCGGGTATACAAGAGACCCAGTACTTC
>TRBJ2-1|TRBV5-1|-|16|TRBD2
CASSLGLAGTYNEQFF
TGCGCCAGCAGCTTAGGACTAGCGGGGACCTACAATGAGCAGTTCTTC
>TRBJ2-3|TRBV7-3|-|13|-
CASSLNQGDTQYF
TGTGCCAGCAGCTTGAATCAGGGAGATACGCAGTATTTT
>TRBJ1-6|TRBV6-5|many|12|TRBD1
CASSSQGSHLHF
TGTGCCAGCAGTTCACAGGGGAGTCACCTCCACTTT
>TRBJ1-1|TRBV12-3/TRBV12-4|many|14|TRBD1
CASSSPGQGTEAFF
TGTGCCAGCAGTTCCCCGGGACAGGGGACTGAAGCTTTCTTT
>TRBJ2-2|TRBV7-2|-|16|TRBD1
CASSPTDRGVAGELFF
TGTGCCAGCAGCCCCACTGACAGGGGCGTCGCCGGGGAGCTGTTTTTT